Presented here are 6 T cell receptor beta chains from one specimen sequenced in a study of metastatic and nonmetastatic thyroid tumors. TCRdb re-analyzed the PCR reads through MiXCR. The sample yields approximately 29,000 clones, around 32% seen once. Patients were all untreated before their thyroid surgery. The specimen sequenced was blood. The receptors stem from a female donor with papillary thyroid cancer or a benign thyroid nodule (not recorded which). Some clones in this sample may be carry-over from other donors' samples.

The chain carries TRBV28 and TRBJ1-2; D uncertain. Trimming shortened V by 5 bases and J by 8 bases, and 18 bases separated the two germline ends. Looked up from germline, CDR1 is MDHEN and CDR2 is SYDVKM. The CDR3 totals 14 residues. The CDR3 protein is CASSPDEGSDGYTF. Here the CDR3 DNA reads TGTGCCAGCAGTCCGGACGAAGGGTCTGACGGCTACACCTTC.

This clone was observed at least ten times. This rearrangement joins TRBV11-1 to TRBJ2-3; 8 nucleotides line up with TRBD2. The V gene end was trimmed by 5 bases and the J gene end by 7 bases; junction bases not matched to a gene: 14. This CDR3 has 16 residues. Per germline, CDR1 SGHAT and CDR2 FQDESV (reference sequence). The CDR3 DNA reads TGTGCCAGCAGCAGCCCTCTGGCGGGAGGTTCATATACGCAGTATTTT. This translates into CASSSPLAGGSYTQYF.

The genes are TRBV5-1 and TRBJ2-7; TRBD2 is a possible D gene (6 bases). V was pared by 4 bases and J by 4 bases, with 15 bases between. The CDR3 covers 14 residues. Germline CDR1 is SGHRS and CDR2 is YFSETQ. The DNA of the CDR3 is TGCGCCAGCAGCACAGGTGCAGGACTATACGAGCAGTACTTC. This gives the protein CASSTGAGLYEQYF.

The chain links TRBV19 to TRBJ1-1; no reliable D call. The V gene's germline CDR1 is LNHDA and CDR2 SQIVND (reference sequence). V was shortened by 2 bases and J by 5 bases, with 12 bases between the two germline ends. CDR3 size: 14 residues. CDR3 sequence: CASSITAGSTEAFF. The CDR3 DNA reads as TGTGCCAGTAGTATAACGGCGGGGTCAACTGAAGCTTTCTTT.

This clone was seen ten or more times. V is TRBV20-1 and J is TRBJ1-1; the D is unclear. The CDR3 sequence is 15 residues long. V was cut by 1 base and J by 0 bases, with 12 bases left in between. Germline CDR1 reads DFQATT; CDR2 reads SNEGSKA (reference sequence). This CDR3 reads CSARVPWNMNTEAFF. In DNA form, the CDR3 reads TGCAGTGCTAGAGTACCTTGGAACATGAACACTGAAGCTTTCTTT.

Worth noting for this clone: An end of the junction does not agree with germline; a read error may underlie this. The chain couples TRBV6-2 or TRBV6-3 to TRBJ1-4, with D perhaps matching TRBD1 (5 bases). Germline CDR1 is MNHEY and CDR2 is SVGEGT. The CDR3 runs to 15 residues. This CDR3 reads CASRASGAGTEKLLF. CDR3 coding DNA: TGTGCCAGCAGAGCATCCGGGGCAGGGACTGAAAAACTGCTTTTT.